The text below deals with one TCR beta chain. The data were taken from a study of PD-L1 blockade in urothelial cancer. In the study overall: Every 3 weeks, patients received intravenous atezolizumab 1,200 mg, beginning 2014. Twenty-five of 29 patients were men who had bladder-origin urothelial cancer. Researchers looked at the blood 3 weeks (second dose) and 6 weeks after treatment began. A median of 141,255 T cells was found in the blood samples.

With 7 bases removed from V and 4 bases from J, the gap between germline ends came to 17 bases. The CDR3 has 15 residues. Germline CDR1 MDHEN, CDR2 SYDVKM. Indicated time point: pretreatment peripheral blood. Here immunoSEQ multiplex PCR was the method, and the copy in TCRdb shows in-frame clones only, minus some. Altogether under 55,000 clones are present, about 81% being singletons, with the ten largest covering approximately 3%. The sequencing used PBMCs, collected around atezolizumab (anti-PD-L1) treatment. This clonotype originated in a man aged 65 to 85 with urothelial cancer. The chain carries TRBV28 and TRBJ1-3, with D possibly TRBD1 on 5 matching bases. The CDR3 DNA reads TGTGCCAGCACCCTAGGGGTGGGGTTGGGAAACACCATATATTTT. Translation gives CASTLGVGLGNTIYF.